This T cell receptor beta chain came from a study of cytomegalovirus exposure and HLA in healthy donors. Study background: In an early release, HLA-typed donors contributed tens of millions of unique TCR sequences. Study outcomes and limitations: There were reportedly fewer N-insertions in an Asian-associated ancestry cluster than the roughly 670-donor mean, in a later analysis.

The V gene lost 2 bases and the J gene lost 3 bases, with 7 bases spanning the gap. Germline V gene data show CDR1 as SGHTA and CDR2 as FQGTGA. The CDR3 sequence is 13 residues long. Points on this clone: Antigen unknown.

PCR used 60 Vbeta primers and 13 Jbeta primers. Measured with immunoSEQ multiplex PCR; TCRdb has only the in-frame clones, and not every one. This sample has some 160,000 clones, with around 80% found just once. The source is a woman aged 40 to 50 in good health and CMV-seropositive. The chain is built from TRBV7-3 and TRBJ1-2; perhaps TRBD1 as D (6 bases). The sample consisted of PBMCs. CDR3 in amino acids: CASSLEGDYGYTF. The CDR3 DNA reads TGTGCCAGCAGCTTAGAGGGGGACTATGGCTACACCTTC.